One sample yielded the 30 T cell receptor beta chains listed below, sequenced in a study of OX40 agonist ivuxolimab in advanced cancers. Produced via immunoSEQ multiplex PCR; TCRdb's table is partial and in-frame only. The table lists 67,000 or so clones, about nine tenths of them singletons. The sequences come from CD4+ or CD8+ T cells sorted from blood, collected in a trial of the OX40 agonist ivuxolimab. These receptor sequences come from an adult with an advanced solid tumor such as melanoma, head and neck, liver or kidney cancer.

This chain connects TRBV6-6 to TRBJ2-2; a weak D match, TRBD2 (7 bases). The V end was cut by 7 bases, the J end by 5 bases, with 17 bases between. Germline values: CDR1 MNHNY, CDR2 SVGAGI (reference sequence). The CDR3 is 15 amino acids. This chain's CDR3 is CASTRGGASTGELFF. CDR3 nucleotides: TGTGCCAGCACTAGGGGGGGGGCAAGTACCGGGGAGCTGTTTTTT.

The V call is TRBV7-2, the J call TRBJ2-7; D might be TRBD2 (6 bases). V was shortened by 5 bases and J by 1 base, with 12 bases between the two germline ends. This CDR3 contains 14 residues. Germline CDR1 is SGHTA and CDR2 is FQGNSA. CDR3 sequence: CASSPDSGSYEQYF. CDR3 in DNA: TGTGCCAGCAGCCCCGATAGCGGTTCCTACGAGCAGTACTTC.

This chain joins TRBV4-2 and TRBJ2-7; unclear D gene. V shed 5 bases and J shed 6 bases, with 14 bases lying between them. CDR1 and CDR2 (germline): LGHNA, YNFKEQ. There are 13 residues in the CDR3. CDR3 region: CASSMDRGFEQYF. The CDR3 nucleotides read TGTGCCAGCAGCATGGACCGAGGCTTCGAGCAGTACTTC.

The CDR3 DNA is TGCGCCAGCAGTGACCCGGACGGGAAGGAAGAGACCCAGTACTTC. Amino acid sequence: CASSDPDGKEETQYF. V usage is TRBV10-1 and J usage is TRBJ2-5; the D gene is possibly TRBD2 (5 bases). The germline V gene has CDR1 WNHNN and CDR2 SYGVQD (reference sequence). Trimming left V 3 bases short and J 3 bases short, with 14 bases between. There are 15 residues in the CDR3.

In its sample, this clone was seen once. The V and J genes are TRBV6-4 and TRBJ2-1, with TRBD1 identical over 9 bases. The trim removed 6 bases at V and 2 bases at J, leaving 5 bases unmatched. Germline V lookup: CDR1 MRHNA, CDR2 SNTAGT. The CDR3 is 15 residues long. The chain's CDR3 is CASSLQGAAYNEQFF. CDR3 DNA: TGTGCCAGCAGCCTACAGGGGGCTGCCTACAATGAGCAGTTCTTC.

This chain connects TRBV18 to TRBJ1-2; TRBD1 is a possible D gene (6 bases). V was clipped by 5 bases and J by 4 bases, with 14 bases between them. Germline V gene sequence: CDR1 KGHSH, CDR2 LQKENI. The CDR3 spans 14 residues. In DNA form, the CDR3 reads TGTGCCAGCTCAGTACAGGACAGTTCCTATGGCTACACCTTC. Residues: CASSVQDSSYGYTF.

The count of this clone is one. The chain links TRBV6-6 to TRBJ1-1, with D hard to call. The length of the CDR3 is 13 residues. V lost 7 bases and J 9 bases, leaving 18 bases between the germline ends. Germline CDR1 reads MNHNY; CDR2 reads SVGAGI (reference sequence). The CDR3, as DNA: TGTGCCAGCATTCCCGGGGAGGGCAGGAAAGCTTTCTTT. Its translation: CASIPGEGRKAFF.

The genes are TRBV28 and TRBJ2-3; D tentatively fits TRBD1 or TRBD2 (5 bases each). The CDR3 loop spans 15 amino acids. Trimming shortened V by 3 bases and J by 0 bases, and 10 bases separated the two germline ends. CDR1 and CDR2 from the germline V gene are MDHEN and SYDVKM. The CDR3 region has the DNA TGTGCCAGCAGTTTCTATGGGGGTAGCACAGATACGCAGTATTTT. Its protein is CASSFYGGSTDTQYF.

In its sample, this clone was seen a few times. The rearrangement joins TRBV7-9 to TRBJ2-7; no clear D. This CDR3 comprises 12 residues. Deletions cut 4 bases from V and 4 bases from J, with 8 bases between. Germline V gene data show CDR1 as SEHNR and CDR2 as FQNEAQ (reference sequence). DNA of the CDR3: TGTGCCAGCAGCTCCATTTTTTACGAGCAGTACTTC. Its protein product is CASSSIFYEQYF.

This chain uses TRBV7-9 with TRBJ2-1; 10 positions agree with TRBD1. J gave up 7 bases and V 2 bases, and 5 bases lay outside the gene matches. Germline V gives CDR1 SEHNR, CDR2 FQNEAQ (reference sequence). The CDR3 totals 15 residues. The CDR3 DNA sequence: TGTGCCAGCAGCTTATGGACAGGGGGGCGGAATGAGCAGTTCTTC. It specifies CASSLWTGGRNEQFF.

J is TRBJ1-1 and V is TRBV9; 7 bases align to TRBD1. The length of the CDR3 is 13 residues. From germline, CDR1 is SGDLS and CDR2 YYNGEE. The ends lost 2 bases at V and 11 bases at J; junction bases unmatched: 9. CDR3 residues: CASSVTGELGAFF. The CDR3 bases are TGTGCCAGCAGCGTCACAGGGGAATTGGGGGCTTTCTTT.

The chain is built from TRBV6-6 and TRBJ1-2; the D gene is possibly TRBD1 (5 bases). The CDR3 extends over 13 amino acids. The germline V and J ends were trimmed by 1 base and 6 bases, with 9 bases remaining between them. Germline values: CDR1 MNHNY, CDR2 SVGAGI (reference sequence). This chain's CDR3 is CASSYLGVDGYTF. The CDR3 nucleotides read TGTGCCAGCAGTTACTTAGGGGTCGATGGCTACACCTTC.

The genes are TRBV6-5 and TRBJ2-2, with a tentative D call TRBD2 (6 bases). This CDR3 spans 14 amino acids. Germline CDR1 is MNHEY and CDR2 is SVGAGI. Trimming shortened V by 3 bases and J by 3 bases, and 8 bases separated the two germline ends. CDR3 in DNA: TGTGCCAGCAGTTATCAGCGGGACACCGGGGAGCTGTTTTTT. Amino acids: CASSYQRDTGELFF.

The rearrangement uses TRBV6-6 and TRBJ1-1; D call uncertain. The germline V and J ends were trimmed by 6 bases and 10 bases, with 15 bases remaining between them. Germline CDR1 MNHNY, CDR2 SVGAGI (reference sequence). The CDR3 sequence is 12 residues long. The CDR3 sequence is CASRRPNAPAFF. DNA for the CDR3: TGTGCCAGCAGACGACCGAACGCCCCAGCTTTCTTT.

This sequence joins TRBV28 and TRBJ2-3; no clear D. The CDR3 runs to 15 residues. V lost 3 bases and J 4 bases, leaving 14 bases between the germline ends. Germline V lookup: CDR1 MDHEN, CDR2 SYDVKM. Here the CDR3 reads CASSFRWGLADTQYF. The CDR3 DNA follows: TGTGCCAGCAGTTTCCGGTGGGGATTAGCAGATACGCAGTATTTT. The whole variable domain, filled in from reference TRBV28 and TRBJ2-3, reads DVKVTQSSRYLVKRTGEKVFLECVQDMDHENMFWYRQDPGLGLRLIYFSYDVKMKEKGDIPEGYSVSREKKERFSLILESASTNQTSMYLCASSFRWGLADTQYFGPGTRLTVL.

A few counts support this clone. The V and J genes are TRBV5-4 and TRBJ1-2; 7 nucleotides agree with TRBD1. The V and J ends lost 2 bases and 3 bases, in that order; junction bases with no gene match: 7. CDR3 length: 15 amino acids. Germline V gene data show CDR1 as SGHNT and CDR2 as YYREEE (reference sequence). CDR3: CASSLGNRGDYGYTF. The CDR3 coding sequence is TGTGCCAGCAGCTTAGGTAACAGGGGAGACTATGGCTACACCTTC.

The count of this clone is one. The genes are TRBV10-3 and TRBJ1-2, with a possible D match to TRBD1 (5 bases). Trimming shortened V by 5 bases and J by 5 bases, and 15 bases separated the two germline ends. In germline, CDR1 is ENHRY, CDR2 SYGVKD. CDR3 length: 14 residues. CDR3 sequence reads: CAISQNRDEYGYTF. CDR3 coding DNA: TGTGCCATCAGTCAGAACCGGGACGAATATGGCTACACCTTC.

This rearrangement joins TRBV9 to TRBJ1-3; 8 bases map to TRBD1. The CDR3 extends over 14 amino acids. Trimming at V came to 3 bases and at J to 7 bases, leaving 6 bases not matched to a gene. Germline CDR1 is SGDLS and CDR2 is YYNGEE. CDR3 DNA: TGTGCCAGCAGCGCGGGACAGGTTCATAACACCATATATTTT. It translates to CASSAGQVHNTIYF. The variable domain in full, with the rest retrieved from reference TRBV9 and TRBJ1-3, is DSGVTQTPKHLITATGQRVTLRCSPRSGDLSVYWYQQSLDQGLQFLIQYYNGEERAKGNILERFSAQQFPDLHSELNLSSLELGDSALYFCASSAGQVHNTIYFGEGSWLTVV.

This clone has a single count. The chain is built from TRBV7-2 and TRBJ1-2, with TRBD1 matching 9 bases. The CDR3 spans 19 residues. The trim removed 0 bases at V and 2 bases at J, leaving 13 bases unmatched. Germline CDR1 SGHTA, CDR2 FQGNSA. CDR3 DNA sequence: TGTGCCAGCAGCTTAGCGGGCCCGGGACAGGGCCTAGGGAACTATGGCTACACCTTC. It encodes CASSLAGPGQGLGNYGYTF.

The chain combines TRBV28 with TRBJ2-5, with D possibly TRBD2 on 6 matching bases. The CDR3 consists of 14 residues. Germline assignment: CDR1 MDHEN and CDR2 SYDVKM. Trimming cost V 2 bases and J 1 base, with 8 bases left between them. The CDR3 coding sequence is TGTGCCAGCAGTTTACCAGCGGGCCAAGAGACCCAGTACTTC. Its translation: CASSLPAGQETQYF. Filled out from reference TRBV28 and TRBJ2-5, the complete variable domain reads DVKVTQSSRYLVKRTGEKVFLECVQDMDHENMFWYRQDPGLGLRLIYFSYDVKMKEKGDIPEGYSVSREKKERFSLILESASTNQTSMYLCASSLPAGQETQYFGPGTRLLVL.

The DNA of the CDR3 is TGTGCCAGCAAGGATCAGCAGTCCCCCAATCAGCCCCAGCATTTT. The encoded protein is CASKDQQSPNQPQHF. The chain combines TRBV28 with TRBJ1-5; no reliable D call. Trimming left V 7 bases short and J 3 bases short, with 16 bases between. CDR3 length: 15 residues. CDR1 and CDR2 from the germline V gene are MDHEN and SYDVKM.

The J gene is TRBJ2-3, the V gene TRBV4-1, with D tentatively TRBD1 (6 bases). The CDR3 contains 16 residues. The germline V and J ends were trimmed by 4 bases and 1 base, with 15 bases remaining between them. CDR1 is MGHRA and CDR2 is YSYEKL in the germline V gene. For the CDR3, the DNA is TGCGCCAGCAGCCGACGGGACACTCAACGCACAGATACGCAGTATTTT. This translates into CASSRRDTQRTDTQYF.

The chain combines TRBV4-3 with TRBJ1-4; TRBD1 matches 9 bases. This CDR3 has 16 amino acids. Looked up from germline, CDR1 is LGHNA and CDR2 is YSLEER. Trimming at V came to 3 bases and at J to 7 bases, leaving 9 bases not matched to a gene. CDR3 DNA: TGCGCCAGCAGCCAGGGGGCACAGGGGGCGGGTGAAAAACTGTTTTTT. Encoded protein: CASSQGAQGAGEKLFF.

The J gene is TRBJ2-3, the V gene TRBV7-9; no clear D. Trimming removed 4 bases from V and 2 bases from J, with 10 bases in between. The germline gives CDR1 SEHNR, CDR2 FQNEAQ (reference sequence). There are 14 residues in the CDR3. The CDR3 protein is CASSYTGITDTQYF. The CDR3 region has the DNA TGTGCCAGCAGCTACACCGGCATCACAGATACGCAGTATTTT.

CDR3 protein: CASSARAATNEKLFF. The CDR3 bases are TGTGCCAGCAGCGCTCGGGCAGCAACTAATGAAAAACTGTTTTTT. This rearrangement joins TRBV13 to TRBJ1-4, with D unclear. The CDR3 covers 15 residues. V was cut by 5 bases and J by 0 bases, with 10 bases left in between. Germline V gives CDR1 PRHDT, CDR2 FYEKMQ (reference sequence).

The table lists this clone with a count of one. The chain couples TRBV5-4 to TRBJ1-2; no definite D call. The CDR3 consists of 14 residues. The V end was cut by 2 bases, the J end by 1 base, with 9 bases between. Germline CDR1 and CDR2: SGHNT and YYREEE (reference sequence). The CDR3 nucleotides are TGTGCCAGCAGCTTCCTGTACCTTAACTATGGCTACACCTTC. It codes for CASSFLYLNYGYTF.

The gene calls are TRBV30 and TRBJ1-1; 7 nucleotides match TRBD1. With V trimmed by 4 bases and J by 3 bases, 5 bases remained unmatched. The CDR3 length is 13 residues. Germline V gene sequence: CDR1 GTSNPN, CDR2 SVGIG (reference sequence). DNA for the CDR3: TGTGCCTGGAAAACGCAGGGGGACACTGAAGCTTTCTTT. Its translation: CAWKTQGDTEAFF.

The CDR3 bases are TGCGCCAGCAGCTTGGACACCCCGAACACCGGGGAGCTGTTTTTT. Protein: CASSLDTPNTGELFF. This sequence joins TRBV5-1 and TRBJ2-2; D uncertain. The germline V gene has CDR1 SGHRS and CDR2 YFSETQ. This CDR3 contains 15 residues. V was pared by 0 bases and J by 0 bases, with 6 bases between.

The rearrangement uses TRBV2 and TRBJ1-2; 8 nucleotides line up with TRBD1. Looked up from germline, CDR1 is SNHLY and CDR2 is FYNNEI. V lost 5 bases, J lost 6 bases, and 8 bases stayed unmatched. The CDR3 is 14 amino acids. The CDR3 spells CASSRTDRGHGYTF. DNA of the CDR3: TGTGCCAGCAGTCGCACCGACAGGGGTCATGGCTACACCTTC.

The genes are TRBV11-3 and TRBJ2-7; D might be TRBD1 (5 bases). Germline V gives CDR1 SGHNT, CDR2 YENEEA. The CDR3 contains 16 residues. Deletions cut 2 bases from V and 5 bases from J, with 19 bases between. The CDR3 spells CASSLSHLGPLNEQYF. CDR3 DNA sequence: TGTGCCAGCAGCTTATCGCATTTGGGGCCGCTAAACGAGCAGTACTTC. Full variable domain (outside the CDR3, taken from reference TRBV11-3 and TRBJ2-7): EAGVVQSPRYKIIEKKQPVAFWCNPISGHNTLYWYLQNLGQGPELLIRYENEEAVDDSQLPKDRFSAERLKGVDSTLKIQPAELGDSAVYLCASSLSHLGPLNEQYFGPGTRLTVT.